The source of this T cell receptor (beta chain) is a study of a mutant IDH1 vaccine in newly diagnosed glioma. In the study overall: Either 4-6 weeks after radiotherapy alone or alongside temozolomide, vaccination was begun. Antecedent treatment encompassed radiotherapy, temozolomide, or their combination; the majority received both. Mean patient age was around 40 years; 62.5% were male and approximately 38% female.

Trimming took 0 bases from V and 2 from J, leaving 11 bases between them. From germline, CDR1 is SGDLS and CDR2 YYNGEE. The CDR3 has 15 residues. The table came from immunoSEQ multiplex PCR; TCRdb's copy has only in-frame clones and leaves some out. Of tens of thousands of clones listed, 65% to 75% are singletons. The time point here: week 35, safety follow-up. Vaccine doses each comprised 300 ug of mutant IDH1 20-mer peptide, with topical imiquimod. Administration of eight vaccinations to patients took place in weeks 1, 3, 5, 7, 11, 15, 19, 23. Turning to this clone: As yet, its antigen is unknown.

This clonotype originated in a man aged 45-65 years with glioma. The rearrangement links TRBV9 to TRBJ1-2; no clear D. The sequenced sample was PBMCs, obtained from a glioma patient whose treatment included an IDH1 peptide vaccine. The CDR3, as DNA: TGTGCCAGCAGCGTAGATGTTGGTCGGAACTATGGCTACACCTTC. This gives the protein CASSVDVGRNYGYTF.